This T cell receptor beta chain was captured by sequencing in a study of lymphopenia after photon versus proton radiotherapy. V was cut by 1 base and J by 6 bases, with 13 bases left in between. Germline lookup yields CDR1 MGHRA and CDR2 YSYEKL. CDR3 size: 15 residues. The repertoire was sequenced with immunoSEQ multiplex PCR; TCRdb's copy has only in-frame clones and lacks some. The top ten clones hold about half of a sample with over 4,500 clones, more than 60% of them seen once. The receptor was derived from a man older than 75 with esophageal cancer. This sequence joins TRBV4-1 and TRBJ2-1; no firm D call. The sample was peripheral blood, taken from a patient treated with proton-based radiotherapy. This chain's CDR3 is CASSQAPKIVNEQFF. In DNA, the CDR3 is TGCGCCAGCAGCCAAGCTCCCAAGATCGTCAATGAGCAGTTCTTC.